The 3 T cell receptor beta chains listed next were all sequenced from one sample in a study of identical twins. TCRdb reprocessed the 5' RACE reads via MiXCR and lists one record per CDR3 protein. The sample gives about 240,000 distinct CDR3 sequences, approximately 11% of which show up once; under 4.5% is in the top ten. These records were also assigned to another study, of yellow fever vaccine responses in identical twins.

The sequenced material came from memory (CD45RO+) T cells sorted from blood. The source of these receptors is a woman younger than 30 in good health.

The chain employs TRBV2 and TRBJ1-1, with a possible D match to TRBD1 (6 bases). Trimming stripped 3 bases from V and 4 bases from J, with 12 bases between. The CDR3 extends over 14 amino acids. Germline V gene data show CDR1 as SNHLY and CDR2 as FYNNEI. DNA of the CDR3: TGTGCCAGCAGTGACAGGGGAGGTTTCACTGAAGCTTTCTTT. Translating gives CASSDRGGFTEAFF. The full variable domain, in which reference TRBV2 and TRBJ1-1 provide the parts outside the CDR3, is EPEVTQTPSHQVTQMGQEVILRCVPISNHLYFYWYRQILGQKVEFLVSFYNNEISEKSEIFDDQFSVERPDGSNFTLKIRSTKLEDSAMYFCASSDRGGFTEAFFGQGTRLTVV.

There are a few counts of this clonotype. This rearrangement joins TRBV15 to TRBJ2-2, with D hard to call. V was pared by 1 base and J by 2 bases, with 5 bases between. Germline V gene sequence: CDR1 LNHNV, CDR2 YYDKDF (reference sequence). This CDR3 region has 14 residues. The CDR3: CATSRALNTGELFF. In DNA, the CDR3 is TGTGCCACCAGCAGAGCGCTTAACACCGGGGAGCTGTTTTTT.

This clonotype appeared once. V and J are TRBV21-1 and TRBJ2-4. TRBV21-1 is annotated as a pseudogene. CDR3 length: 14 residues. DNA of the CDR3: TGTGCCAGCAGAAGAACCAGATATAAAAACATTCAGTACTTC. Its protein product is CASRRTRYKNIQYF.